Here is one TCR beta chain with its context. Its cognate antigen is unknown. Looked up from germline, CDR1 is LGHNA and CDR2 is YNFKEQ. Unmatched junction bases numbered 15, after V lost 2 bases and J lost 7 bases. The CDR3 sequence is 18 residues long. Treatment specified: about 20 received Ad26.COV2.S at low or high dose, single or two shots; about 5 received placebo; per-sample allocation not given. Sample collection was performed on day 63 after the first vaccine or placebo injection. TCRdb's copy holds only in-frame clones and misses some; the assay was immunoSEQ multiplex PCR. Counted here are a few hundred thousand clones, over 75% occurring once; the ten biggest clones make up about 3.4%. The data belong to a study of Ad26.COV2.S vaccination and SARS-CoV-2 variants. Study-wide results and limits: Analytic work on TCR breadth and depth might have understated the full extent of total T cell responses.

The receptor comes from a person aged 18-60 years who received the Ad26.COV2.S COVID-19 vaccine or a placebo. Sequenced here: peripheral blood, sampled in a trial of Ad26.COV2.S vaccine versus placebo. The chain uses TRBV4-2 and TRBJ2-1; 9 bases match TRBD2. The CDR3 protein is CASSQYSSAGGAGNEQFF. The CDR3 coding sequence is TGTGCCAGCAGCCAATACTCGAGTGCGGGGGGGGCTGGAAATGAGCAGTTCTTC.